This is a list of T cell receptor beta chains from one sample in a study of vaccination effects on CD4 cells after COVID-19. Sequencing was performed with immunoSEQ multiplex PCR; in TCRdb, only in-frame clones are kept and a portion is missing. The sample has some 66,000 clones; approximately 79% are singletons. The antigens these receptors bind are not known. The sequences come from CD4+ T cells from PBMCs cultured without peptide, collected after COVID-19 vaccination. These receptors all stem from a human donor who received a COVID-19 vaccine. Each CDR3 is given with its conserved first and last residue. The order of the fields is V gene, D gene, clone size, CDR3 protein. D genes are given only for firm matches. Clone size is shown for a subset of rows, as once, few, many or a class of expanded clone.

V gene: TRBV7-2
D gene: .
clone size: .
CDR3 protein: CASSLGHRNSPLHF

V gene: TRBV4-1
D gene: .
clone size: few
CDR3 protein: CASSQEFTLIYGYTF

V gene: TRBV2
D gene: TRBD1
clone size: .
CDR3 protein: CASRVQGIGTDTQYF

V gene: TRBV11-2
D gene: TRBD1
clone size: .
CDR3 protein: CASSGQGSSSYNEQFF

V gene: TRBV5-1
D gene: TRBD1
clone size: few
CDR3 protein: CASSATGSGELFF

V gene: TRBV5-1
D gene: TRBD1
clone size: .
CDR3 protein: CASSLGTGYNSPLHF

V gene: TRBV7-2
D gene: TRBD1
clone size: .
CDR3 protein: CASSLVWAGGEGNIQYF

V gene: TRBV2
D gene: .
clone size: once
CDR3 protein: CASSGEGNQPQHF

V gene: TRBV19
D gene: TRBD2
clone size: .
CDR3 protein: CATLAGGRDGTDTQYF

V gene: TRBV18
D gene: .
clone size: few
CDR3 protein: CASSPQGSNEQFF

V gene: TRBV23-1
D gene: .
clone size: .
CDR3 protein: CASSRTGQPQPQHF

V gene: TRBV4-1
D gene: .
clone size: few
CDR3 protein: CASSQDQGGTEAFF

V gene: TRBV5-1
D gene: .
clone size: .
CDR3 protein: CASTVTPSYNEQFF

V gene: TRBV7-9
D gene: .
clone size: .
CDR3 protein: CASSLITGPNTEAFF

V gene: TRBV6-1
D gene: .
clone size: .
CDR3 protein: CASSEVWVSSTDTQYF

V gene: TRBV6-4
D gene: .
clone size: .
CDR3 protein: CAIPTGIEQFF

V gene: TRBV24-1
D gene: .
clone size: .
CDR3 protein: CATRWVNTGELFF

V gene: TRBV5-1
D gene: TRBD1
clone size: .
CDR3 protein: CASQLLPDRGSNEKLFF

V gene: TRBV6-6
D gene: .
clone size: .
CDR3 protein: CASTNGANEKLFF

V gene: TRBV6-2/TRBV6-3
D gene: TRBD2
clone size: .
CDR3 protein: CASSGGAAGETQYF

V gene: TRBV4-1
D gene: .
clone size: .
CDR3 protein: CASSQRSAQEFYGYTF

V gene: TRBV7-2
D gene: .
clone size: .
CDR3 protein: CASSPLGQPTDEQFF

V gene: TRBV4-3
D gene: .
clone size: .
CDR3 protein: CASSQVGTINTEAFF

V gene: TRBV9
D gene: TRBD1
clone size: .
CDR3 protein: CASNKGAKDTGELFF

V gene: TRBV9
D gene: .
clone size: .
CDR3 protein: CASSPSGNTGELFF

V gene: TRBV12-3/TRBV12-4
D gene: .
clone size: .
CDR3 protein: CASNKQGFTEAFF

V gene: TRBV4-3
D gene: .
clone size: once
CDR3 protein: CASSHPGQGIAYGYTF

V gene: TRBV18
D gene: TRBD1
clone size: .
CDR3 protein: CASSPGQKIANTGELFF

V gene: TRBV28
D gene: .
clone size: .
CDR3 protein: CASSTPDIGDSPLHF

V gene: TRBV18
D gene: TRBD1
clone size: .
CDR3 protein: CASSPDRGRGAFF

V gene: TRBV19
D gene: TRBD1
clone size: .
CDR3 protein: CASKTGENTGELFF

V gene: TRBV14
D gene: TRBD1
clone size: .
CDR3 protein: CASSQPGTGATGELFF

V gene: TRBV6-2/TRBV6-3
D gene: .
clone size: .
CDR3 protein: CASSYRLATSTDTQYF

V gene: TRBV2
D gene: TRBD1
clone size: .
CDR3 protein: CASSDPRDRGDFNIQPQHF

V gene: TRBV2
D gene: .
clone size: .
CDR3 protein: CASRLYGQGGTEAFF

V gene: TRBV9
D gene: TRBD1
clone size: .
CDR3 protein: CASSADRDGTGELFF

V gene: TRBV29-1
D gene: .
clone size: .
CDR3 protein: CSAAEPGYTF

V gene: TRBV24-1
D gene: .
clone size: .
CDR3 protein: CATSDWPITAGYTF

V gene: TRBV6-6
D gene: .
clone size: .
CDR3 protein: CASSPDGNTEAFF

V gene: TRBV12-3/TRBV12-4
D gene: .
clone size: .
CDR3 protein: CASSPRERETQYF

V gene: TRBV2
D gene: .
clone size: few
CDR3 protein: CASTWGGYSSYNEQFF

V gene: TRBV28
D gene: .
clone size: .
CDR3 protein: CASSQGGMNTEAFF

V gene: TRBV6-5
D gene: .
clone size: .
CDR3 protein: CASRGFQETQYF

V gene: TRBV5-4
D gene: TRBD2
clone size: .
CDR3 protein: CASSDRGLAGTDTQYF

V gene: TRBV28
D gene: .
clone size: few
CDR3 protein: CATSDGNTEAFF

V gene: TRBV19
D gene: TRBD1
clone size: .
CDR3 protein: CASRGQAHTGELFF

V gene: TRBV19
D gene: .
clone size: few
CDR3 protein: CASSGQWDQPQHF

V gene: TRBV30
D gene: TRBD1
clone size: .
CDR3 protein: CAWSRTGSSTDTQYF

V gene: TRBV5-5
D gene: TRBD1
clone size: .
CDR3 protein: CASSLAVLGTVNTEAFF

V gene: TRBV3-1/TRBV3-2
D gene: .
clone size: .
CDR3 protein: CASSQNWGSGANVLTF

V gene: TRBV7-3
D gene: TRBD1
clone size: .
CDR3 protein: CASSLSGGGGTQYF

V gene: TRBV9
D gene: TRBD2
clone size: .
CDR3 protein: CASSDRTSGVTGELFF

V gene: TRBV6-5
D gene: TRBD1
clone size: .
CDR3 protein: CASSYGDRVTDTQYF

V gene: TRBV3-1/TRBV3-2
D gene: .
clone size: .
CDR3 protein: CASSPDLGRGQTEAFF

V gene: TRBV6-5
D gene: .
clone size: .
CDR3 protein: CASTERGSGANVLTF

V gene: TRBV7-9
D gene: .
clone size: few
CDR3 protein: CASSHQMDGNTEAFF

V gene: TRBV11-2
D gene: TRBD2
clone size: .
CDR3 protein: CASRSAGGPYGELFF